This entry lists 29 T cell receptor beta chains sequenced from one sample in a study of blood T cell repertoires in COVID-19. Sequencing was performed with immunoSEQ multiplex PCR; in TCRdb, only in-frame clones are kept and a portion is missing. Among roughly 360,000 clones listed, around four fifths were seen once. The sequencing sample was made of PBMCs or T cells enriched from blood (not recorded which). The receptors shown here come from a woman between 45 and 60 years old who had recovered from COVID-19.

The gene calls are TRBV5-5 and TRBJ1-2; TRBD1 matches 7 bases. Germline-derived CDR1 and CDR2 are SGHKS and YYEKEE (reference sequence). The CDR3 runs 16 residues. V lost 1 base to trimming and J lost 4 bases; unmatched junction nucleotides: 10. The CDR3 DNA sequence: TGTGCCAGCAGCTTGAGAACTTCCGGGACAGTCTATGGCTACACCTTC. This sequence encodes CASSLRTSGTVYGYTF.

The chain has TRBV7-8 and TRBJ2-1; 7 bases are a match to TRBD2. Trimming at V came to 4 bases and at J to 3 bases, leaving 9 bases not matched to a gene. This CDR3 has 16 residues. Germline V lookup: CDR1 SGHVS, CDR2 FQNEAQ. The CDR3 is CASSWGGRANYNEQFF. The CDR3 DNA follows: TGTGCCAGCAGCTGGGGGGGACGGGCTAACTACAATGAGCAGTTCTTC.

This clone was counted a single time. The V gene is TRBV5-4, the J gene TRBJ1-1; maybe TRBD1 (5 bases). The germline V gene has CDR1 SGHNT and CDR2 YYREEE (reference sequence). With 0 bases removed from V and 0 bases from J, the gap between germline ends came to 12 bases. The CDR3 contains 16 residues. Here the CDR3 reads CASSLVGDRMNTEAFF. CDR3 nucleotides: TGTGCCAGCAGCTTGGTTGGTGACAGAATGAACACTGAAGCTTTCTTT.

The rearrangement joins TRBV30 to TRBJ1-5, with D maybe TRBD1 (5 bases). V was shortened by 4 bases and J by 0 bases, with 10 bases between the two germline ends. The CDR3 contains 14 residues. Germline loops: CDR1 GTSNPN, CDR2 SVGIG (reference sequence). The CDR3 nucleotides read TGTGCCTGGAACGGGGGGACTAGCAATCAGCCCCAGCATTTT. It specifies CAWNGGTSNQPQHF.

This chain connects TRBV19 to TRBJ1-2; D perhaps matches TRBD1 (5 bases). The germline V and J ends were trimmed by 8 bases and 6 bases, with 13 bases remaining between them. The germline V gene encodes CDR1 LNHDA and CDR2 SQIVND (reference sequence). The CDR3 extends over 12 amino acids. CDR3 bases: TGTGCCAGTCTGAACCCGGGGGATGGCTACACCTTC. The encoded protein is CASLNPGDGYTF.

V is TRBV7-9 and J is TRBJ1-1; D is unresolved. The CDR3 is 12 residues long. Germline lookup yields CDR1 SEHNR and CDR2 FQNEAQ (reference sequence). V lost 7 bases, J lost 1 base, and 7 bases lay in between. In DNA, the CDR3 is TGTGCCAGCACGTACGGGAACACTGAAGCTTTCTTT. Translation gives CASTYGNTEAFF.

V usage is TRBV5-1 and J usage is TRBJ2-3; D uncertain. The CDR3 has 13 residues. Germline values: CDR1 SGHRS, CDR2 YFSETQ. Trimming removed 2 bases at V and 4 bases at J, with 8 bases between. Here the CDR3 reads CASSLVVSDTQYF. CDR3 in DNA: TGCGCCAGCAGCTTAGTAGTTTCAGATACGCAGTATTTT.

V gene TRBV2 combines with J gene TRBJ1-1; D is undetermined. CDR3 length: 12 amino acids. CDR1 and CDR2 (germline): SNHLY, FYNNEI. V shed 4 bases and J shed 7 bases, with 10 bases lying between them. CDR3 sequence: CASSGVLFEAFF. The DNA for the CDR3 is TGTGCCAGCAGTGGTGTATTGTTTGAAGCTTTCTTT.

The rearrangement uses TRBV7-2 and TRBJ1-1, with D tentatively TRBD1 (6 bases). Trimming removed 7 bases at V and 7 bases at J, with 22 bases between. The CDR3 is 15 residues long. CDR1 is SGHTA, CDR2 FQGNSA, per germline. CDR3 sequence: CASTTQGGTYIEAFF. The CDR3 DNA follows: TGTGCCAGCACCACCCAGGGTGGGACATACATTGAAGCTTTCTTT.

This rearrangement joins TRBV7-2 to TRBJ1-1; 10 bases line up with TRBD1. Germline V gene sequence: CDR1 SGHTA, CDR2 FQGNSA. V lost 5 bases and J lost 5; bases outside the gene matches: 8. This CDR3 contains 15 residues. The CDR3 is CASSPGTGVRTEAFF. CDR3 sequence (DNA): TGTGCCAGCAGCCCGGGGACAGGGGTGAGAACTGAAGCTTTCTTT.

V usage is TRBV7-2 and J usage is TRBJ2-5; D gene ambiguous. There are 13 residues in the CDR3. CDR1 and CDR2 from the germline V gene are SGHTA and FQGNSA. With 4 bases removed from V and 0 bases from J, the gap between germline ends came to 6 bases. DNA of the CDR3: TGTGCCAGCAGCTCTTCGTACCAAGAGACCCAGTACTTC. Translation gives CASSSSYQETQYF.

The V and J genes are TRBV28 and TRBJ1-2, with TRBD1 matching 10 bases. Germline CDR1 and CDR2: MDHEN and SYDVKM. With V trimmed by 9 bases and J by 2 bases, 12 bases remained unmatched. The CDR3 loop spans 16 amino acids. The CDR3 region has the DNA TGTGCCAGTAAGACAGGGGGCAGGGGGGAGAACTATGGCTACACCTTC. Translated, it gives CASKTGGRGENYGYTF.

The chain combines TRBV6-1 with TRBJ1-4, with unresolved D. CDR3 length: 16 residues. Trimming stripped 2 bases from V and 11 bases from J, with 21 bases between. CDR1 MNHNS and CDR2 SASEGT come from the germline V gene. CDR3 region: CASSEKTGRLNEKLFF. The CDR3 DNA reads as TGTGCCAGCAGTGAAAAAACTGGCAGGTTGAACGAGAAACTGTTTTTT.

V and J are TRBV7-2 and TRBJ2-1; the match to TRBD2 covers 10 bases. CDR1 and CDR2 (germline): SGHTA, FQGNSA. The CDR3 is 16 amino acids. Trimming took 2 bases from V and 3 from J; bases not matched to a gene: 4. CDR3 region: CASSLLGLASYNEQFF. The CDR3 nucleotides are TGTGCCAGCAGCTTACTGGGACTAGCGAGCTACAATGAGCAGTTCTTC.

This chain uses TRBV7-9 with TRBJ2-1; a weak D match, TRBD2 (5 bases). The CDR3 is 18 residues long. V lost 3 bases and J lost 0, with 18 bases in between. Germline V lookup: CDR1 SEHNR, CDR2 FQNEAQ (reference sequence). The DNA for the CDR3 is TGTGCCAGCAGCTTCCGCGGGCAGAACAGCTACTCCTACAATGAGCAGTTCTTC. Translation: CASSFRGQNSYSYNEQFF. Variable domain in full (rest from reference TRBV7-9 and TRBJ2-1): DTGVSQNPRHKITKRGQNVTFRCDPISEHNRLYWYRQTLGQGPEFLTYFQNEAQLEKSRLLSDRFSAERPKGSFSTLEIQRTEQGDSAMYLCASSFRGQNSYSYNEQFFGPGTRLTVL.

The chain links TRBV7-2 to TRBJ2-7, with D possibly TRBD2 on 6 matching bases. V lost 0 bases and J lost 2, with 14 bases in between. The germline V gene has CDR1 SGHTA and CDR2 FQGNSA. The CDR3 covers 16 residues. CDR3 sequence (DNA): TGTGCCAGCAGCTTAGCTCGGCCGGGACTGACCTACGAGCAGTACTTC. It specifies CASSLARPGLTYEQYF.

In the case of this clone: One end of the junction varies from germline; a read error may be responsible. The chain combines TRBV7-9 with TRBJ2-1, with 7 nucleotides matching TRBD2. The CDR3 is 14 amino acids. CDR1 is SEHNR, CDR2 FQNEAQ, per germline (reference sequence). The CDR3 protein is CASSYRDYRDREVF. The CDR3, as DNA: TGTGCCAGCAGCTATAGGGACTATAGGGACCGGGAAGTCTTC.

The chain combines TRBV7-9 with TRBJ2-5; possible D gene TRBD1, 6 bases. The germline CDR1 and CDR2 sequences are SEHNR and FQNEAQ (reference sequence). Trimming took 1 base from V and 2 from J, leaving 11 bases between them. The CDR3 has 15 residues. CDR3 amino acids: CASSLVGDTQETQYF. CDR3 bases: TGTGCCAGCAGCTTAGTAGGGGACACACAAGAGACCCAGTACTTC.

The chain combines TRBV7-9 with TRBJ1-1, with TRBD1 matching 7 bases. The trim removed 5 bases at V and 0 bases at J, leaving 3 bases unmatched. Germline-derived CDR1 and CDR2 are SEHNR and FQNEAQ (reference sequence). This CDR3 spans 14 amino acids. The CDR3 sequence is CASSKQGMNTEAFF. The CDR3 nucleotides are TGTGCCAGCAGCAAACAGGGGATGAACACTGAAGCTTTCTTT.

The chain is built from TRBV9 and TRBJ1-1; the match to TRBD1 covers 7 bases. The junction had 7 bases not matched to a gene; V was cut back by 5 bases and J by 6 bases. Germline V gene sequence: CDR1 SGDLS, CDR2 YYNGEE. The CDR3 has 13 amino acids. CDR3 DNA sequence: TGTGCCAGCAGTCCAGGGGGTTCTCCTGAAGCTTTCTTT. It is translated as CASSPGGSPEAFF. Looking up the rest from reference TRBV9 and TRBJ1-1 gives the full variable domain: DSGVTQTPKHLITATGQRVTLRCSPRSGDLSVYWYQQSLDQGLQFLIQYYNGEERAKGNILERFSAQQFPDLHSELNLSSLELGDSALYFCASSPGGSPEAFFGQGTRLTVV.

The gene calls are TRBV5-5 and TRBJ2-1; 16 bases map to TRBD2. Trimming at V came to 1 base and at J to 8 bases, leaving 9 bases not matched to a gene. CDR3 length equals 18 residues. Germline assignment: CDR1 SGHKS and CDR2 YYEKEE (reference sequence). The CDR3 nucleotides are TGTGCCAGCAGCTTGCGAGGGACTAGCGGGGGGGTTTCATATGAGCAGTTCTTC. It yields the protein CASSLRGTSGGVSYEQFF.

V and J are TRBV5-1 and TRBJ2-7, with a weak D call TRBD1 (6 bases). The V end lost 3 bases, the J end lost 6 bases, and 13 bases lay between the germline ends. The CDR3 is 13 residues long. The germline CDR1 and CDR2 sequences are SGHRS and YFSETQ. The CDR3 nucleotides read TGCGCCAGCAGCTCTGGACAGCTCTCCGAGCAGTACTTC. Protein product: CASSSGQLSEQYF.

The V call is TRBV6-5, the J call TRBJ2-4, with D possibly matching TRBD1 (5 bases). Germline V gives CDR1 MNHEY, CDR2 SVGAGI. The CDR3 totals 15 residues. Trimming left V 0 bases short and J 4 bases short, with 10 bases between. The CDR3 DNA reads TGTGCCAGCAGTTACTCGGCTAAGGGGAAAAACATTCAGTACTTC. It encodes CASSYSAKGKNIQYF.

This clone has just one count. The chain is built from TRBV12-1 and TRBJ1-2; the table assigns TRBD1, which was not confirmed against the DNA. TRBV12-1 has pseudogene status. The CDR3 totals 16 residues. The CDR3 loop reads CASSPHRQETNYGYTF. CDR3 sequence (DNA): TGTGCCAGCAGCCCGCACCGACAGGAAACTAACTATGGCTACACCTTC.

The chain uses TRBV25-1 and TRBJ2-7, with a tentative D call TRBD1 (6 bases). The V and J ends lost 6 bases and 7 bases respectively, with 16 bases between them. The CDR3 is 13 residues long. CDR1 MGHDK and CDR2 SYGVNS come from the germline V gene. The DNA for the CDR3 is TGTGCCAGCAGGGCCCTGACAGGCTTGGAGCAGTACTTC. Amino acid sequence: CASRALTGLEQYF.

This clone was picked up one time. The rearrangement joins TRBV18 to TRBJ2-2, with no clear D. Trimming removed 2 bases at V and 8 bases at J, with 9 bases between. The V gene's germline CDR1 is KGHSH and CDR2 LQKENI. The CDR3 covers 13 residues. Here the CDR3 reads CASSPSTEGELFF. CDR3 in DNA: TGTGCCAGCTCACCAAGCACCGAAGGGGAGCTGTTTTTT.

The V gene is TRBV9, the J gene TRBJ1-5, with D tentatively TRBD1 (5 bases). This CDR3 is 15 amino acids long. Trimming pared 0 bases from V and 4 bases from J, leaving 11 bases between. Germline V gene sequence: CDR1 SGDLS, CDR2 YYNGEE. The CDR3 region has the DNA TGTGCCAGCAGCGTAGGAGGGAGGACAAATCAGCCCCAGCATTTT. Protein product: CASSVGGRTNQPQHF.

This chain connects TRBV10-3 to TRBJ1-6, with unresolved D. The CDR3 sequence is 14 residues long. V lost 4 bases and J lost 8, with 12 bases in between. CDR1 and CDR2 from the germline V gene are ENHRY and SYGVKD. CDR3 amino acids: CAISAVGGDSPLHF. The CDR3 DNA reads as TGTGCCATCAGTGCAGTAGGTGGAGATTCACCCCTCCACTTT.

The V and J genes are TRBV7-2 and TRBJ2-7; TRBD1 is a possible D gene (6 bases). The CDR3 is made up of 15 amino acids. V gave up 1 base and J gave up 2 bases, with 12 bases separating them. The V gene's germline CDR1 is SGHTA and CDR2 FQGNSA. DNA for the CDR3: TGTGCCAGCAGCTTAGTAGGCCAGGGGCCCTACGAGCAGTACTTC. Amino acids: CASSLVGQGPYEQYF.